The 11 T cell receptor beta chains presented below share a single source sample, sequenced in a study of blood T cell repertoires in COVID-19. Measured with immunoSEQ multiplex PCR; TCRdb has only the in-frame clones, and not every one. The profile shows fewer than 350,000 clones, 88% of them singletons. The sample comprised peripheral blood. Every receptor here comes from a woman in her 30s with COVID-19, enrolled during active disease.

The chain couples TRBV19 to TRBJ1-5; D may be TRBD1 (5 bases). This CDR3 contains 15 residues. Trimming stripped 3 bases from V and 3 bases from J, with 12 bases between. Germline CDR1 reads LNHDA; CDR2 reads SQIVND (reference sequence). CDR3 in amino acids: CASSMGQGYNQPQHF. The CDR3, as DNA: TGTGCCAGTAGTATGGGGCAGGGTTACAATCAGCCCCAGCATTTT.

This clone appeared a few times. The chain uses TRBV15 and TRBJ1-4; 8 bases map to TRBD1. CDR3 length: 15 amino acids. The V gene end was trimmed by 0 bases and the J gene end by 7 bases; junction bases not matched to a gene: 4. CDR1 and CDR2 from the germline V gene are LNHNV and YYDKDF (reference sequence). CDR3 sequence (DNA): TGTGCCACCAGCAGAGATCAACAGGGGGGTGAAAAACTGTTTTTT. This encodes CATSRDQQGGEKLFF.

The chain couples TRBV3-1 (or the pseudogene TRBV3-2) to TRBJ1-4, with 7 bases identical to TRBD1. Germline CDR1 is LGHDT and CDR2 is YNNKEL (reference sequence). The junction had 9 bases not matched to a gene; V was cut back by 4 bases and J by 7 bases. The length of the CDR3 is 15 residues. The CDR3 region is CASSLRQGDTEKLFF. The CDR3 DNA is TGTGCCAGCAGCCTCCGACAGGGCGACACTGAAAAACTGTTTTTT.

The V gene is TRBV5-1, the J gene TRBJ2-5; D possibly corresponds to TRBD2 (5 bases). The V end lost 0 bases, the J end lost 5 bases, and 20 bases lay between the germline ends. This CDR3 is 17 amino acids long. Germline CDR1 and CDR2: SGHRS and YFSETQ. CDR3 region: CASSLAALWVGVETQYF. The CDR3 region has the DNA TGCGCCAGCAGCTTGGCCGCCTTATGGGTCGGGGTGGAGACCCAGTACTTC.

The rearrangement joins TRBV6-5 to TRBJ1-2, with D hard to call. The germline V gene encodes CDR1 MNHEY and CDR2 SVGAGI. The CDR3 extends over 13 amino acids. V lost 5 bases and J 5 bases, leaving 12 bases between the germline ends. The CDR3 coding sequence is TGTGCCAGCAGTCCCCGAGACATTTATGGCTACACCTTC. Translating it yields CASSPRDIYGYTF.

In its sample, this clone was seen many times. Other DNA sequences in this sample translate to the same CDR3. The rearrangement uses TRBV28 and TRBJ2-5; 12 bases fit TRBD2. The CDR3 has 15 amino acids. Germline lookup yields CDR1 MDHEN and CDR2 SYDVKM. Trimming removed 2 bases from V and 2 bases from J; junction bases left unmatched: 0. CDR3: CASSLTSGGQETQYF. The CDR3 DNA reads as TGTGCCAGCAGTTTAACTAGCGGGGGGCAAGAGACCCAGTACTTC.

The chain couples TRBV5-1 to TRBJ2-1; 7 nucleotides match TRBD1. This CDR3 contains 14 residues. Losses at the gene ends were 4 bases for V and 8 bases for J; bases not matched to a gene: 9. CDR1 SGHRS and CDR2 YFSETQ come from the germline V gene. The CDR3 spells CASSPEQGTDEQFF. The CDR3 DNA is TGCGCCAGCAGCCCAGAACAGGGGACCGATGAGCAGTTCTTC.

J is TRBJ2-7 and V is TRBV5-1; TRBD1 aligns across 9 bases. This CDR3 region has 14 residues. V gave up 4 bases and J gave up 3 bases; unmatched junction bases: 5. Germline loops: CDR1 SGHRS, CDR2 YFSETQ. CDR3 loop: CASSTGTGNYEQYF. The CDR3, as DNA: TGCGCCAGCAGCACAGGGACAGGGAACTACGAGCAGTACTTC.

This chain connects TRBV19 to TRBJ2-2, with D possibly being TRBD1 (5 bases). The CDR3 runs 15 residues. Germline CDR1 reads LNHDA; CDR2 reads SQIVND (reference sequence). Deletions cut 5 bases from V and 4 bases from J, with 14 bases between. The CDR3 DNA follows: TGTGCCAGTAGTTTCTCGACAGCCCTCACCGGGGAGCTGTTTTTT. Translating gives CASSFSTALTGELFF.

The V and J genes are TRBV4-2 and TRBJ2-4, with D tentatively TRBD1 (5 bases). The V end lost 1 base, the J end lost 9 bases, and 7 bases lay between the germline ends. CDR3 length equals 12 residues. Germline CDR1 is LGHNA and CDR2 is YNFKEQ. CDR3 residues: CASSQATGIQYF. CDR3 sequence (DNA): TGTGCCAGCAGCCAAGCTACAGGCATTCAGTACTTC.

The CDR3 loop is CASSQDRPSSYNSPLHF. The CDR3 bases are TGCGCCAGCAGCCAAGATCGGCCTAGCTCCTATAATTCACCCCTCCACTTT. The genes are TRBV4-1 and TRBJ1-6; D is undetermined. Trimming took off 0 bases at V and 0 bases at J, with 9 bases between the two ends. Germline values: CDR1 MGHRA, CDR2 YSYEKL. This CDR3 has 17 amino acids.